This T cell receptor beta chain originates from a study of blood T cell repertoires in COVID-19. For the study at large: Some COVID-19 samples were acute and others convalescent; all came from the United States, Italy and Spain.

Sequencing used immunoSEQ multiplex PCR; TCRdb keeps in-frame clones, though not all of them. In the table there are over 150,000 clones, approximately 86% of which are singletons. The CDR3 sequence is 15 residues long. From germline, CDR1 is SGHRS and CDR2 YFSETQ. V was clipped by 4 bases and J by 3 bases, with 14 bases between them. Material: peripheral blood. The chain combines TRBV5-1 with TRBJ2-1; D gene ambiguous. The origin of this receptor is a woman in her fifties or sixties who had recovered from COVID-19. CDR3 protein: CASSPDKVGYNEQFF. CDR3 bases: TGCGCCAGCAGCCCAGACAAAGTGGGCTACAATGAGCAGTTCTTC.